Presented here are 18 T cell receptor beta chains from one specimen sequenced in a study of blood T cell repertoires in COVID-19. The protocol was immunoSEQ multiplex PCR, while the TCRdb copy is restricted to in-frame clones and leaves out a portion. The sample contains 110,000 or so clones, 70% to 85% of which appear only once. The sequencing input was peripheral blood. These receptors were taken from a woman in her 40s with acute or convalescent COVID-19.

This clone has ten or more counts. J is TRBJ1-6 and V is TRBV6-5; D remains ambiguous. The CDR3 length is 13 residues. Germline lookup yields CDR1 MNHEY and CDR2 SVGAGI. Trimming stripped 4 bases from V and 9 bases from J, with 10 bases between. CDR3 protein: CASSSTISSPLHF. The CDR3 DNA sequence: TGTGCCAGCAGTTCCACCATTAGTTCACCCCTCCACTTT.

By share, this clone counts as medium-sized. The rearrangement joins TRBV6-1 to TRBJ1-6; D remains ambiguous. The CDR3 totals 13 residues. CDR1 and CDR2 from the germline V gene are MNHNS and SASEGT. The V end was cut by 3 bases, the J end by 11 bases, with 11 bases between. CDR3 region: CASSESEGTPLHF. As DNA, the CDR3 is TGTGCCAGCAGTGAGTCCGAGGGTACACCCCTCCACTTT.

This clone was counted a single time. The chain has TRBV30 and TRBJ1-5; D not resolved. The ends were cut back, 0 bases at V and 5 bases at J, with 14 bases in the middle. Germline values: CDR1 GTSNPN, CDR2 SVGIG (reference sequence). CDR3 length equals 15 residues. CDR3 residues: CAWSVGVAGDQPQHF. Written as DNA, the CDR3 is TGTGCCTGGAGTGTAGGAGTGGCCGGGGATCAGCCCCAGCATTTT. Combining the CDR3 with reference TRBV30 and TRBJ1-5 gives the whole variable domain SQTIHQWPATLVQPVGSPLSLECTVEGTSNPNLYWYRQAAGRGLQLLFYSVGIGQISSEVPQNLSASRPQDRQFILSSKKLLLSDSGFYLCAWSVGVAGDQPQHFGDGTRLSIL.

The gene calls are TRBV5-1 and TRBJ2-3; 10 positions match TRBD2. Germline CDR1 SGHRS, CDR2 YFSETQ. CDR3 length: 17 residues. Trimming took 0 bases from V and 1 from J; bases not matched to a gene: 5. This CDR3 is CASSLGGLAGGTDTQYF. CDR3 coding DNA: TGCGCCAGCAGCTTGGGAGGTCTAGCGGGGGGCACAGATACGCAGTATTTT.

This sequence joins TRBV6-6 and TRBJ2-3; 9 bases map to TRBD2. The V and J ends lost 2 bases and 2 bases, in that order; junction bases with no gene match: 5. Per the germline V gene, CDR1 is MNHNY and CDR2 is SVGAGI (reference sequence). CDR3 length equals 16 residues. The CDR3 DNA is TGTGCCAGCAGTTACGTACTAGCGGGCCACACAGATACGCAGTATTTT. Amino acids: CASSYVLAGHTDTQYF.

The V call is TRBV5-1, the J call TRBJ2-4, with TRBD1 matching over 9 bases. Looked up from germline, CDR1 is SGHRS and CDR2 is YFSETQ. This CDR3 spans 15 amino acids. The junction had 9 bases not matched to a gene; V was cut back by 3 bases and J by 8 bases. As DNA, the CDR3 is TGCGCCAGCAGCTCCACAGGGGGCCTGGGAGACATTCAGTACTTC. Its protein is CASSSTGGLGDIQYF.

The chain is built from TRBV4-2 and TRBJ2-7; 8 nucleotides agree with TRBD2. Germline V lookup: CDR1 LGHNA, CDR2 YNFKEQ. CDR3 length equals 14 residues. Unmatched junction bases numbered 3, after V lost 2 bases and J lost 3 bases. The chain's CDR3 is CASSQSAGGYEQYF. CDR3 nucleotide sequence: TGTGCCAGCAGCCAATCTGCGGGGGGCTACGAGCAGTACTTC.

J is TRBJ1-2 and V is TRBV9; D is perhaps TRBD1 (5 bases). V was cut by 0 bases and J by 7 bases, with 13 bases left in between. The CDR3 extends over 14 amino acids. CDR1 SGDLS and CDR2 YYNGEE come from the germline V gene. This CDR3 is CASSVEMVGVGYTF. The CDR3 nucleotides read TGTGCCAGCAGCGTAGAAATGGTAGGGGTTGGCTACACCTTC.

The chain recombines TRBV28 with TRBJ2-7; D is unclear. V lost 2 bases, J lost 3 bases, and 14 bases lay in between. Germline loops: CDR1 MDHEN, CDR2 SYDVKM. This CDR3 has 15 amino acids. CDR3 sequence reads: CASSLGPMVFYEQYF. The CDR3 DNA is TGTGCCAGCAGTTTAGGGCCCATGGTCTTCTACGAGCAGTACTTC. Complete variable domain (other parts from reference TRBV28 and TRBJ2-7): DVKVTQSSRYLVKRTGEKVFLECVQDMDHENMFWYRQDPGLGLRLIYFSYDVKMKEKGDIPEGYSVSREKKERFSLILESASTNQTSMYLCASSLGPMVFYEQYFGPGTRLTVT.

This sequence joins TRBV5-1 and TRBJ2-7, with a tentative D call TRBD2 (5 bases). V was cut by 4 bases and J by 6 bases, with 20 bases left in between. The CDR3 covers 15 residues. CDR1 is SGHRS and CDR2 is YFSETQ in the germline V gene. CDR3 DNA sequence: TGCGCCAGCAGCATAGATTCGGGATTAGGCGGCGAGCAGTACTTC. Translation gives CASSIDSGLGGEQYF.

The gene calls are TRBV3-1 (or the pseudogene TRBV3-2) and TRBJ1-2; the match to TRBD1 covers 9 bases. The CDR3 has 15 amino acids. Trimming at V came to 4 bases and at J to 6 bases, leaving 9 bases not matched to a gene. From germline, CDR1 is LGHDT and CDR2 YNNKEL (reference sequence). The CDR3 nucleotides read TGTGCCAGCAGCCCCCGGGACAGGGACCTACATGGCTACACCTTC. Translation: CASSPRDRDLHGYTF.

V gene TRBV28 combines with J gene TRBJ1-1; no clear D. V dropped 3 bases and J dropped 8 bases, with 13 bases sitting between them. This CDR3 comprises 13 residues. CDR1 is MDHEN, CDR2 SYDVKM, per germline. The CDR3 protein is CASSFKAGLEAFF. The CDR3 region has the DNA TGTGCCAGCAGTTTCAAGGCGGGTCTAGAAGCTTTCTTT.

In DNA, the CDR3 is TGTGCCAGCAGCCCGGGGACAGGGGGCTCTTACGAGCAGTACTTC. Amino acids: CASSPGTGGSYEQYF. The rearrangement joins TRBV7-2 to TRBJ2-7, with 12 nucleotides matching TRBD1. Germline lookup yields CDR1 SGHTA and CDR2 FQGNSA. Trimming cost V 5 bases and J 4 bases; bases outside gene matches: 6. The CDR3 has 15 amino acids.

The chain couples TRBV30 to TRBJ1-1, with a possible D match to TRBD1 (5 bases). Per germline, CDR1 GTSNPN and CDR2 SVGIG (reference sequence). The CDR3 is made up of 14 amino acids. Trimming stripped 0 bases from V and 2 bases from J, with 10 bases between. CDR3 loop: CAWSVGGGNTEAFF. CDR3 nucleotide sequence: TGTGCCTGGAGTGTCGGGGGTGGAAACACTGAAGCTTTCTTT.

The chain employs TRBV2 and TRBJ1-5; weak D call: TRBD1 (6 bases). The CDR3 contains 13 residues. CDR1 is SNHLY and CDR2 is FYNNEI in the germline V gene. Trimming removed 10 bases at V and 3 bases at J, with 13 bases between. The CDR3 sequence is CATQGSDNQPQHF. CDR3 bases: TGTGCCACCCAGGGGAGTGACAATCAGCCCCAGCATTTT.

This clone appeared many times. The J gene is TRBJ1-1, the V gene TRBV5-4, with a weak D call TRBD1 (5 bases). The CDR3 extends over 15 amino acids. Germline loops: CDR1 SGHNT, CDR2 YYREEE (reference sequence). V was clipped by 0 bases and J by 4 bases, with 13 bases between them. CDR3 sequence reads: CASSLGGAQGTEAFF. DNA of the CDR3: TGTGCCAGCAGCTTGGGCGGGGCGCAGGGCACTGAAGCTTTCTTT.

The rearrangement joins TRBV11-2 to TRBJ1-1; 8 bases align to TRBD1. The CDR3 length is 15 residues. CDR1 and CDR2 (germline): SGHAT, FQNNGV. The J segment lost 7 bases and the V segment lost 1 base, leaving 8 bases of the junction unmatched. The CDR3 DNA reads as TGTGCCAGCAGCTTAGTAGGCAGGGGGCAATTTGAAGCTTTCTTT. Translated: CASSLVGRGQFEAFF.

The V gene is TRBV7-2, the J gene TRBJ2-5, with 10 bases lining up with TRBD1. The CDR3 is made up of 19 amino acids. V dropped 5 bases and J dropped 4; count of bases not matched to a gene: 19. Germline V gene sequence: CDR1 SGHTA, CDR2 FQGNSA. The CDR3 reads CASSGQDLKYRDRGETQYF. The CDR3 DNA sequence: TGTGCCAGCAGCGGCCAAGACCTCAAATACCGGGACAGGGGAGAGACCCAGTACTTC.